What follows is one TCR beta chain and its context. Sequencing was performed with immunoSEQ multiplex PCR; in TCRdb, only in-frame clones are kept and a portion is missing. This table holds about 46,000 clones, approximately 91% found once. The sample is drawn from a study of OX40 agonist ivuxolimab in advanced cancers. This CDR3 comprises 16 residues. V was shortened by 0 bases and J by 2 bases, with 10 bases between the two germline ends. This chain connects TRBV23-1 to TRBJ2-2; the D is unclear. TRBV23-1 is placed among ORFs of uncertain function. This sequence originates from an adult with an advanced solid tumor such as melanoma, head and neck, liver or kidney cancer. The material sequenced was CD4+ or CD8+ T cells sorted from blood, taken in a trial of the OX40 agonist ivuxolimab. The CDR3 spells CASSQSSRTNTGELFF. The CDR3 DNA reads TGCGCCAGCAGTCAATCGTCCAGGACCAACACCGGGGAGCTGTTTTTT.